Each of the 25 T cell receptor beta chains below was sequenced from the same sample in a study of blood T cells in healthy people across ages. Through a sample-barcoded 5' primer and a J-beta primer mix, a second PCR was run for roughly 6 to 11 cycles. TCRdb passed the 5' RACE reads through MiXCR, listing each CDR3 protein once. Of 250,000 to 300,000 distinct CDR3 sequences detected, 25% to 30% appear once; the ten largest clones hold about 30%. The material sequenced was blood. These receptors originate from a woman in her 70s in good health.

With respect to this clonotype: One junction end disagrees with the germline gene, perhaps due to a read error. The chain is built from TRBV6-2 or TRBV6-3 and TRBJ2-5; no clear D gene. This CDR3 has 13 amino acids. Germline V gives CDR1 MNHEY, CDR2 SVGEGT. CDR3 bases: TGTGCCAGCAGTTACTCACCGGTAGAGACCCAGTACTTT. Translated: CASSYSPVETQYF.

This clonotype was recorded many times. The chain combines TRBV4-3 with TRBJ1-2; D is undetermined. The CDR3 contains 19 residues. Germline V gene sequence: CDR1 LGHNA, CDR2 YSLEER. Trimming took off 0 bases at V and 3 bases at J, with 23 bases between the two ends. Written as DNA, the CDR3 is TGCGCCAGCAGCCAAGATTACGTAGGACTTCGATTCTCAGACTATGGCTACACCTTC. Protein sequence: CASSQDYVGLRFSDYGYTF.

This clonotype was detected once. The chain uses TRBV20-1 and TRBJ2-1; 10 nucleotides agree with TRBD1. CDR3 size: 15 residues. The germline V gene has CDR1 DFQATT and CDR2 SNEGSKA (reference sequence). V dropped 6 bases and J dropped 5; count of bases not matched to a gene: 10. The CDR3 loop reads CSASRVDRGDNEQFF. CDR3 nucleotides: TGCAGTGCCAGCAGGGTGGACAGGGGGGACAATGAGCAGTTCTTC.

The CDR3 here is CSARAHASGLEQYF. Here the CDR3 DNA reads TGCAGTGCTAGAGCTCATGCTAGCGGCCTAGAGCAGTACTTC. V gene TRBV20-1 combines with J gene TRBJ2-7; 7 bases fit TRBD2. J was trimmed by 7 bases and V by 1 base; bases with no gene match: 10. Germline-derived CDR1 and CDR2 are DFQATT and SNEGSKA (reference sequence). This CDR3 has 14 residues.

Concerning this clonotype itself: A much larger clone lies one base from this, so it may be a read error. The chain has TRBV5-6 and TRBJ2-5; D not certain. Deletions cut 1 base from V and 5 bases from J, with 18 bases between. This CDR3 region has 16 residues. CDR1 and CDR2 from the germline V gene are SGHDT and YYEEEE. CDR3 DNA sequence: TGTGCCAGCAGCTTGAAAGGGCGCGCGATGAGGGAGACCCAGTACTTC. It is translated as CASSLKGRAMRETQYF. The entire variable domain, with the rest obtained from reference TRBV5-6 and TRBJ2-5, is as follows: DAGVTQSPTHLIKTRGQQVTLRCSPKSGHDTVSWYQQALGQGPQFIFQYYEEEERQRGNFPDRFSGHQFPNYSSELNVNALLLGDSALYLCASSLKGRAMRETQYFGPGTRLLVL.

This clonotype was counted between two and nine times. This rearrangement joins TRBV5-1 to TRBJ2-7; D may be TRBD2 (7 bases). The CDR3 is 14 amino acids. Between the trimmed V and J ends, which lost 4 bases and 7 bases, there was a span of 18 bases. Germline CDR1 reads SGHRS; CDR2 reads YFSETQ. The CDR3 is CASSQGGESREQYF. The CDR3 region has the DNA TGCGCCAGCAGCCAAGGGGGGGAAAGTAGGGAGCAGTACTTC.

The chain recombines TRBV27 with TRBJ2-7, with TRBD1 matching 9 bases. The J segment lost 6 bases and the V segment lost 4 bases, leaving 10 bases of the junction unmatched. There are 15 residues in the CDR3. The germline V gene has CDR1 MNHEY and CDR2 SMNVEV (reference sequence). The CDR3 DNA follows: TGTGCCAGCAGTTCTTATCGGGACAGGGCTAGCGAGCAGTACTTC. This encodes CASSSYRDRASEQYF.

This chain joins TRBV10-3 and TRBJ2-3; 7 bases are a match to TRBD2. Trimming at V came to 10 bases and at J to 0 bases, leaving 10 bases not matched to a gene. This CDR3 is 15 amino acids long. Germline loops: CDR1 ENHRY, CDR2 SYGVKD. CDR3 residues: CATEASGSSTDTQYF. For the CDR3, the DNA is TGTGCCACCGAAGCTAGCGGATCTAGCACAGATACGCAGTATTTT.

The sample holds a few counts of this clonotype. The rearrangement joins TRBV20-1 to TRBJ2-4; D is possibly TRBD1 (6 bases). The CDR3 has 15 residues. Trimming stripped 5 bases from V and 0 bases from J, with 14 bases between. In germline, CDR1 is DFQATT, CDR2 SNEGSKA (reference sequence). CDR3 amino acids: CSAPGQPVAKNIQYF. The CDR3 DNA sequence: TGCAGTGCTCCAGGACAGCCAGTAGCCAAAAACATTCAGTACTTC.

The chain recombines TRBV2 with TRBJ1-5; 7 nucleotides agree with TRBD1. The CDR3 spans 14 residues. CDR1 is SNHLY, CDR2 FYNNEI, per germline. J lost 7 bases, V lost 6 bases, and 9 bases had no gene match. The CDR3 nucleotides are TGTGCCAGCAGACCGGACCTAGGGGGCCAGCCCCAGCATTTT. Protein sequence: CASRPDLGGQPQHF.

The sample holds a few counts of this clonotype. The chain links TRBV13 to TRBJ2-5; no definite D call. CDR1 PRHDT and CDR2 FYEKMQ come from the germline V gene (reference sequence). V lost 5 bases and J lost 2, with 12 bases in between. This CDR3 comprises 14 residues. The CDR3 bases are TGTGCCAGCAGCCTTGGCAGAGTACAAGAGACCCAGTACTTC. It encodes CASSLGRVQETQYF.

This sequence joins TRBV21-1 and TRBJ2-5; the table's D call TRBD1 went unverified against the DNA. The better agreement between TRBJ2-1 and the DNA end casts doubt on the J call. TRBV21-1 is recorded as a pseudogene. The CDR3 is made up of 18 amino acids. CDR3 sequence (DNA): TGTGCCAGCAGCAAAGATCAAGTTAGGGACCCCCTAACCACTGAGCAGTTCTTC. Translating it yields CASSKDQVRDPLTTEQFF.

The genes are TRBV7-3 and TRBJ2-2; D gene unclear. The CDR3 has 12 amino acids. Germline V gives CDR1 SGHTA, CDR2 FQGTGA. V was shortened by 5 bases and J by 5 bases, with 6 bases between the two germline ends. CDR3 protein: CASSPVTGELFF. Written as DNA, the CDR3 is TGTGCCAGCAGCCCCGTAACCGGGGAGCTGTTTTTT.

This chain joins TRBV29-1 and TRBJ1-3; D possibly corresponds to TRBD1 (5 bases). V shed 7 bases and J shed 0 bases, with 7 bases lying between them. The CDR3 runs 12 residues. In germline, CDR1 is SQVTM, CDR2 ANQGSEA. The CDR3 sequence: CSAGASGNTIYF. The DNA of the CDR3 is TGCAGCGCCGGGGCCTCTGGAAACACCATATATTTT.

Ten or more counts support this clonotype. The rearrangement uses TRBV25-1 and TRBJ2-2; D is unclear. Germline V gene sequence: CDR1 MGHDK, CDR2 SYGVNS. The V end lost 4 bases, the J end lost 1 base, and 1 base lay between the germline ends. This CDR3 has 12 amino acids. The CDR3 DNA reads TGTGCCAGCAGTGGGAACACCGGGGAGCTGTTTTTT. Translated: CASSGNTGELFF.

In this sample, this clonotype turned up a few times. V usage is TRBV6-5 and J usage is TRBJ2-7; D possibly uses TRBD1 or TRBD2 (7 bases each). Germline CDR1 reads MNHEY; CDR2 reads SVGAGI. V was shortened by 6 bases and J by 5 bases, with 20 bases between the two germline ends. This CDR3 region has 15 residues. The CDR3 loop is CASRGTGEGLHEQYF. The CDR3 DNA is TGTGCCAGCAGGGGTACAGGGGAGGGGTTACACGAGCAGTACTTC.

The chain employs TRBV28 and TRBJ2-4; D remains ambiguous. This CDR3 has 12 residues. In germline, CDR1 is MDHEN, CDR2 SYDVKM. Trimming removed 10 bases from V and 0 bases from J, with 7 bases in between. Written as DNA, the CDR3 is TGTGCCACGCAATTAGCCAAAAACATTCAGTACTTC. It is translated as CATQLAKNIQYF.

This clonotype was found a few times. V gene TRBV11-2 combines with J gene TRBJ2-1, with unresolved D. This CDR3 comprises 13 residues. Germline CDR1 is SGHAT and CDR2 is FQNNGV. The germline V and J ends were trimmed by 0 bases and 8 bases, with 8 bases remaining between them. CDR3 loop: CASSLDRLDEQFF. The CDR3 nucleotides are TGTGCCAGCAGCTTAGATCGGCTCGATGAGCAGTTCTTC.

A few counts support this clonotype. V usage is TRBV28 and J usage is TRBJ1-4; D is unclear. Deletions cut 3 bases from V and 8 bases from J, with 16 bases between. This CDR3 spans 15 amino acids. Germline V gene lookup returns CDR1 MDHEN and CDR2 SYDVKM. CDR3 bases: TGTGCCAGCAGTTTCCGCCTGACCTCGGAGGAAAAACTGTTTTTT. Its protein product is CASSFRLTSEEKLFF.

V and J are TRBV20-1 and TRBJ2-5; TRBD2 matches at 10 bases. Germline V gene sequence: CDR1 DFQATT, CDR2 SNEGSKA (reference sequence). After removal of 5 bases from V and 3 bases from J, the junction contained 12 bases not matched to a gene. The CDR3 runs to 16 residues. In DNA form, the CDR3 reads TGCAGTGCTCCACCCGGGGCTAGCGGGAGTAAAGAGACCCAGTACTTC. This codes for CSAPPGASGSKETQYF.

The DNA of the CDR3 is TGTGCCAGCAGCACATATCAGGAGTCGGCTGAAGCTTTCTTT. It yields the protein CASSTYQESAEAFF. The chain recombines TRBV7-2 with TRBJ1-1; D unresolved. V shed 5 bases and J shed 6 bases, with 16 bases lying between them. Germline-derived CDR1 and CDR2 are SGHTA and FQGNSA. The CDR3 sequence is 14 residues long.

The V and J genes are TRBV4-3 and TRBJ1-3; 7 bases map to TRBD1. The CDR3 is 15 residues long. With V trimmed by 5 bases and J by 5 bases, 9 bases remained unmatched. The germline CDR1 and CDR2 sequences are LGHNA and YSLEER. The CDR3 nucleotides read TGCGCCAGCAGCTCCGGACAGGTGGACAGAAACACCATATATTTT. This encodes CASSSGQVDRNTIYF.

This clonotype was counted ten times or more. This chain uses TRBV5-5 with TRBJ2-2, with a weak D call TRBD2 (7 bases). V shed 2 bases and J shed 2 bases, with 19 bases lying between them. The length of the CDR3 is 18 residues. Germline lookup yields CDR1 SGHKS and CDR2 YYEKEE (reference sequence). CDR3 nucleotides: TGTGCCAGCAGCTTTAAGCTGGGGGGGGCCTTAAACACCGGGGAGCTGTTTTTT. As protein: CASSFKLGGALNTGELFF.

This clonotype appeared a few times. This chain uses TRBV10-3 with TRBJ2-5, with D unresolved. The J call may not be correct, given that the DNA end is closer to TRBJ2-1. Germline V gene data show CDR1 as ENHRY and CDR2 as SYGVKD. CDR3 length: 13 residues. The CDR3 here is CAISDPLYNEQFF. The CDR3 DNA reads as TGTGCCATCAGTGACCCACTCTACAATGAGCAGTTCTTC.

DNA of the CDR3: TGCGCCAGCAGCCAAGTTTCACGGAATGAAAAACTGTTTTTT. It encodes CASSQVSRNEKLFF. The rearrangement uses TRBV4-3 and TRBJ1-4, with D unclear. There are 14 residues in the CDR3. The V gene's germline CDR1 is LGHNA and CDR2 YSLEER. Between the trimmed V and J ends, which lost 1 base and 5 bases, there was a span of 8 bases.